This entry is about one T cell receptor (beta chain). Its target is unknown. This specimen comes from a study of beta chain features in type 1 diabetes. Whole-study context: The study examined some 110,000,000 sorted cells across all samples.

Broader study findings: The naive, central memory and Treg TCRB repertoires looked more alike in patients than they did in healthy donors.

Of the isolated RNA, all was reverse transcribed, and so the sequenced material was expressed TCRB transcripts. Data came from immunoSEQ multiplex PCR; TCRdb stores just in-frame clones and leaves some out. The profile shows fewer than 200,000 clones, about 7.3% of them singletons. Germline lookup yields CDR1 SQVTM and CDR2 ANQGSEA. V lost 2 bases to trimming and J lost 1 base; unmatched junction nucleotides: 4. The CDR3 sequence is 14 residues long. Sorting based on CD45RO/CCR7/CD25/CD127/CD95/CD27 separated CD4+ naive, central memory, regulatory and stem cell-like memory cells. Every sorted population was more than 98% pure.

Sequenced input: central memory CD4+ T cells from blood. The receptor's source is a man aged 18 to 30 in good health. The chain employs TRBV29-1 and TRBJ1-1; 7 positions agree with TRBD1. CDR3 in amino acids: CSVEPDRANTEAFF. The DNA of the CDR3 is TGCAGCGTTGAACCCGACAGGGCGAACACTGAAGCTTTCTTT.